This T cell receptor (beta chain) was observed in a study of T cell responses to AZD1222 COVID-19 vaccine. CDR1 is SGHTA and CDR2 is FQGNSA in the germline V gene. The CDR3 is 11 residues long. The V end was cut by 9 bases, the J end by 4 bases, with 10 bases between. The assay was immunoSEQ multiplex PCR, and TCRdb's table has in-frame clones only and misses some. The sample lists over 75,000 clones; around 90% were seen once. Source: peripheral blood, taken on day 0 of AZD1222 vaccination. This chain connects TRBV7-2 to TRBJ2-7; D is ambiguous. The TCR was taken from an adult in good health. The CDR3 loop reads CASLQTYEQYF. As DNA, the CDR3 is TGTGCCAGTCTACAGACATACGAGCAGTACTTC.